The present TCR beta chain was sequenced within a study of T cells after yellow fever vaccination. The CDR3 is made up of 13 amino acids. Germline V gene sequence: CDR1 SGHTA, CDR2 FQGTGA. V was trimmed by 5 bases and J by 9 bases, leaving 14 bases between them. At least ten counts were recorded for this clonotype. A single record per CDR3 protein comes from TCRdb applying MiXCR to the 5' RACE reads. The profile covers 250,000 to 350,000 distinct CDR3 sequences, with under 9% appearing a single time and around 3.5% taken by the ten largest. The TCR originated in a man between 18 and 29 years old who received the YFV17D yellow fever vaccine. The sequencing used CD4+ T cells sorted from PBMCs, collected 5 days after the yellow fever booster vaccination. The chain uses TRBV7-3 and TRBJ2-4; perhaps TRBD1 as D (6 bases). CDR3 loop: CASSGSQGGIQYF. The DNA for the CDR3 is TGTGCCAGCAGCGGATCACAGGGCGGCATTCAGTACTTC. Looking up the rest from reference TRBV7-3 and TRBJ2-4 gives the full variable domain: GAGVSQTPSNKVTEKGKYVELRCDPISGHTALYWYRQSLGQGPEFLIYFQGTGAADDSGLPNDRFFAVRPEGSVSTLKIQRTERGDSAVYLCASSGSQGGIQYFGAGTRLSVL.